The 2 T cell receptor beta chains below were found in one sample sequenced in a study of T cell responses to AZD1222 COVID-19 vaccine (dated by TCRdb to the early 2020s). This specimen's time point label, interpreted: about 28 days (+/-7) after the second vaccine dose. The sample's treatment or condition label is to be understood as: meningococcal conjugate vaccine given as trial control. The receptor library was made with the immunoSEQ multiplex PCR assay. The immuneACCESS repertoire file appears here via TCRdb, limited to in-frame rearrangements. These files lack a portion of the clones; in checked studies, under half of the deficit traces to unresolved V genes, and the cause of the others is not known. The sample table shows around 140,000 clones, and 85% are seen once. Jointly, the top ten make up less than 9.5% of the sample. Specimen: peripheral blood, collected 28 days after the second dose of the MenACWY control vaccine. Every receptor here comes from an adult who received the MenACWY meningococcal vaccine as a control.

The V call is TRBV2, the J call TRBJ1-1; D unclear. Trimming pared 5 bases from V and 2 bases from J, leaving 15 bases between. Germline CDR1 SNHLY, CDR2 FYNNEI. CDR3 length equals 15 residues. For the CDR3, the DNA is TGTGCCAGCAGTCCATCGTTAGGGTTAAACACTGAAGCTTTCTTT. As protein: CASSPSLGLNTEAFF. The full variable domain, completed using reference TRBV2 and TRBJ1-1, is EPEVTQTPSHQVTQMGQEVILRCVPISNHLYFYWYRQILGQKVEFLVSFYNNEISEKSEIFDDQFSVERPDGSNFTLKIRSTKLEDSAMYFCASSPSLGLNTEAFFGQGTRLTVV.

The V gene is TRBV7-9, the J gene TRBJ1-1; TRBD1 matches 7 bases. This CDR3 spans 18 amino acids. Unmatched junction bases numbered 13, after V lost 1 base and J lost 2 bases. The germline gives CDR1 SEHNR, CDR2 FQNEAQ (reference sequence). DNA of the CDR3: TGTGCCAGCAGCTTAGGTAGGGAGCCCGGGACAGTTAACACTGAAGCTTTCTTT. It specifies CASSLGREPGTVNTEAFF.